The entry below gives a single T cell receptor (beta chain) sequence along with its context. The antigen is not known. The CDR3 sequence is 15 residues long. V dropped 7 bases and J dropped 2; count of bases not matched to a gene: 7. Germline V gene data show CDR1 as SGHRS and CDR2 as YFSETQ. This sample is part of a study of radiotherapy plus CTLA-4 blockade in lung cancer. Study-wide findings and caveats: In blood, tumor-derived TCR clones expanded after radiotherapy plus ipilimumab.

Sequenced by immunoSEQ multiplex PCR; TCRdb stores in-frame clones only, minus some. The data hold just under 45,000 clones, with roughly 64% observed a single time. This TCR was sampled from a human donor with non-small cell lung cancer who had a partial response to radiotherapy plus ipilimumab. The sample was peripheral blood, taken from a patient treated with radiotherapy plus ipilimumab. The V call is TRBV5-1, the J call TRBJ2-2; TRBD2 matches 8 bases. CDR3 bases: TGCGCCAGCGACACTAGCGGAGCTAACACCGGGGAGCTGTTTTTT. Translated, it gives CASDTSGANTGELFF. Combining the CDR3 with reference TRBV5-1 and TRBJ2-2 gives the whole variable domain KAGVTQTPRYLIKTRGQQVTLSCSPISGHRSVSWYQQTPGQGLQFLFEYFSETQRNKGNFPGRFSGRQFSNSRSEMNVSTLELGDSALYLCASDTSGANTGELFFGEGSRLTVL.